This T cell receptor (beta chain) was observed in a study of control samples from healthy donors and cancer patients. The data were produced by immunoSEQ multiplex PCR, yet TCRdb's version contains in-frame clones alone and is incomplete. Of over 100,000 clones in the sample, roughly 90% are singletons; the top ten hold less than 7%. The clonotype originates from a man younger than 35 in good health. Sequencing input: blood.

In DNA, the CDR3 is TGTGCCAGCAGCCCCGGTGATAGGCGGGACAGCAACACCGGGGAGCTGTTTTTT. Its protein product is CASSPGDRRDSNTGELFF. This chain links TRBV5-4 with TRBJ2-2; perhaps TRBD1 as D (7 bases). There are 18 residues in the CDR3. The germline V and J ends were trimmed by 4 bases and 2 bases, with 21 bases remaining between them. The germline V gene encodes CDR1 SGHNT and CDR2 YYREEE (reference sequence).